This T cell receptor (beta chain) was recorded in a study of CD8 T cells in Susac syndrome. An input of roughly 0.45 to 1 ug of RNA was subjected to reverse transcription using random hexamers. TCRdb processed the immunoSEQ multiplex PCR reads anew with MiXCR; each CDR3 protein has one entry. Found here are fewer than 350,000 distinct CDR3 sequences, around 92% of them singletons; the top ten hold about 0.07%. With regard to this clonotype: Germline and junction disagree at one end, which may indicate a read error.

Looked up from germline, CDR1 is DFQATT and CDR2 is SNEGSKA (reference sequence). The CDR3 loop spans 13 amino acids. The chain is built from TRBV20-1 and TRBJ1-2; the D is unclear. The sequenced sample was CD4+ T cells from PBMCs. The sequence was collected from a human donor with multiple sclerosis. The chain's CDR3 is CSARSALGPGSTF. CDR3 nucleotides: TGCAGTGCTAGATCAGCCCTCGGCCCCGGCTCCACCTTC.